These T cell receptor beta chains were read from a single sample in a study of neurological immune-mediated disorders. MiXCR was run by TCRdb on the 5' RACE reads, yielding one entry per CDR3 protein. The table has fewer than 25,000 distinct CDR3 sequences, 13% seen once; the top ten hold 15% to 20%. Specimen: PBMCs. All receptors derive from a woman in her thirties or forties with HTLV-1-associated myelopathy (HAM/TSP). CDR3s include the opening cysteine and the closing phenylalanine or tryptophan. D genes are given only for firm matches. Clone size is given for some rows only: seen once, a few or many times, or a class if the clone is expanded.

>TRBJ2-5|TRBV12-3/TRBV12-4|many|NA
CASSSDRLETQYF
TGTGCCAGCAGCTCCGACAGATTAGAGACCCAGTACTTC
>TRBJ1-2|TRBV5-1|many|NA
CASSLGQASNYGYTF
TGCGCCAGCAGCTTGGGACAGGCGAGTAACTATGGCTACACCTTC
>TRBJ2-7|TRBV7-6|many|NA
CASGPLQAVAEQYF
TGTGCCAGCGGCCCCCTCCAGGCTGTTGCCGAGCAGTACTTC
>TRBJ1-3|TRBV5-1|many|TRBD1
CASSPGTGGSGNTIYF
TGCGCCAGCAGCCCCGGGACAGGGGGTAGCGGAAACACCATATATTTT
>TRBJ2-7|TRBV7-8|many|NA
CASSFNYEQYF
TGTGCCAGCAGCTTCAACTACGAGCAGTACTTC
>TRBJ1-5|TRBV21-1|many|NA
CASTTGTGHSNQPQHF
TGTGCCAGCACCACCGGGACAGGACATAGCAATCAGCCCCAGCATTTT
>TRBJ1-5|TRBV7-8|many|NA
CASSFEGVRPQHF
TGTGCCAGCAGCTTCGAAGGGGTACGGCCCCAGCATTTT
>TRBJ1-1|TRBV3-1|many|NA
CASSQETGANTEAFF
TGTGCCAGCAGCCAAGAGACGGGGGCGAACACTGAAGCTTTCTTT
>TRBJ1-2|TRBV5-1|many|NA
CASSQDRGQDGYTF
TGCGCCAGCAGCCAAGACCGGGGGCAGGATGGCTACACCTTC
>TRBJ2-1|TRBV12-3/TRBV12-4|many|TRBD2
CASSPGGASFNEQFF
TGTGCCAGCAGTCCCGGGGGGGCCTCCTTTAATGAGCAGTTCTTC
>TRBJ1-4|TRBV5-1|many|NA
CASSAEGSPNEKLFF
TGCGCCAGCAGCGCAGAGGGGTCCCCTAATGAAAAACTGTTTTTT
>TRBJ1-1|TRBV18|many|TRBD1
CASSSRTGENTEAFF
TGTGCCAGCTCATCCCGGACAGGGGAGAACACTGAAGCTTTCTTT
>TRBJ2-5|TRBV29-1|NA|TRBD2
CSGGGEETQYF
TGCAGCGGCGGGGGGGAAGAGACCCAGTACTTC
>TRBJ2-1|TRBV28|once|NA
CASSWMNHSDFEFF
TGTGCCAGCAGTTGGATGAACCATAGCGACTTTGAATTCTTC
>TRBJ2-3|TRBV5-1|many|NA
CASRDPSVSTDTQYF
TGCGCCAGCAGGGACCCTAGCGTAAGCACAGATACGCAGTATTTT
>TRBJ2-5|TRBV5-1|many|NA
CASSFGWAGVQGETQYF
TGCGCCAGCAGCTTCGGATGGGCGGGGGTCCAGGGGGAGACCCAGTACTTC
>TRBJ2-1|TRBV11-2|many|TRBD1
CASSLAGGYNEQFF
TGTGCCAGCAGCTTGGCAGGGGGCTACAATGAGCAGTTCTTC
>TRBJ1-2|TRBV12-3/TRBV12-4|NA|NA
CASSPNGGRGYTF
TGTGCCAGCAGCCCAAACGGGGGGCGCGGCTACACCTTC
>TRBJ1-6|TRBV27|many|NA
CASSFFHSNSPLHF
TGTGCCAGCAGTTTCTTCCACAGTAATTCACCCCTCCACTTT
>TRBJ2-7|TRBV28|many|TRBD1
CASISTGGGQYF
TGTGCCAGCATTTCGACAGGGGGCGGGCAGTACTTC
>TRBJ1-1|TRBV20-1|NA|NA
CSAWAGGNNEAFF
TGCAGTGCCTGGGCGGGGGGGAACAATGAAGCTTTCTTT
>TRBJ2-5|TRBV5-1|NA|TRBD1
CASSILPQGASTGETQYF
TGCGCCAGCAGCATACTACCTCAGGGGGCAAGTACTGGGGAGACCCAGTACTTC
>TRBJ2-5|TRBV24-1|many|NA
CATSDLDEETQYF
TGTGCCACCAGTGATTTGGATGAAGAGACCCAGTACTTC
>TRBJ1-6|TRBV5-6|few|NA
CASSFQVANSPLHF
TGTGCCAGCAGCTTCCAGGTGGCTAATTCACCCCTCCACTTT
>TRBJ2-3|TRBV5-1|many|TRBD2
CASSSISGSRSTDTQYF
TGCGCCAGCAGCTCCATTAGCGGGTCACGGAGCACAGATACGCAGTATTTT
>TRBJ2-5|TRBV20-1|many|NA
CSARDLEEQETQYF
TGCAGTGCTAGAGATTTAGAGGAACAAGAGACCCAGTACTTC
>TRBJ2-7|TRBV10-3|many|NA
CAINRQGSSYEQYF
TGTGCCATCAACCGCCAGGGGAGCTCCTACGAGCAGTACTTC
>TRBJ2-7|TRBV12-3/TRBV12-4|many|NA
CASSPQGLRNEQYF
TGTGCCAGCAGTCCCCAGGGGTTGAGAAACGAGCAGTACTTC
>TRBJ2-7|TRBV7-9|NA|TRBD1
CASSGGQGTEQYF
TGTGCCAGCAGCGGGGGACAGGGAACCGAGCAGTACTTC
>TRBJ2-7|TRBV20-1|NA|NA
CSARGTTYEQYF
TGCAGTGCTAGAGGGACGACCTACGAGCAGTACTTC
>TRBJ2-2|TRBV15|many|NA
CATSTGWNTGELFF
TGTGCCACCAGCACAGGGTGGAACACCGGGGAGCTGTTTTTT
>TRBJ2-5|TRBV20-1|many|TRBD2
CSAKAGARQAETQYF
TGCAGTGCCAAAGCGGGGGCTAGACAGGCAGAGACCCAGTACTTC
>TRBJ2-4|TRBV5-1|many|NA
CASSPVRENIQYF
TGCGCCAGCAGCCCCGTTCGGGAAAACATTCAGTACTTC
>TRBJ2-5|TRBV11-2|many|TRBD1
CASSLGQGRQETQYF
TGTGCCAGCAGCTTAGGACAGGGGCGCCAAGAGACCCAGTACTTC
>TRBJ1-2|TRBV18|NA|NA
CASSPRAEHYVYTF
TGTGCCAGCTCACCACGGGCGGAACACTATGTCTACACCTTC
>TRBJ1-4|TRBV7-2|medium-sized|NA
CASSSRPASDEKLFF
TGTGCCAGCAGCTCCCGACCCGCTAGTGATGAAAAACTGTTTTTT
>TRBJ2-5|TRBV19|few|NA
CASSTSVGAPETQYF
TGTGCCAGTAGTACGAGTGTTGGAGCACCTGAGACCCAGTACTTC
>TRBJ2-4|TRBV20-1|many|NA
CSARDLLGPKNIQYF
TGCAGTGCTAGAGATCTCCTGGGGCCTAAAAACATTCAGTACTTC
>TRBJ2-2|TRBV12-3/TRBV12-4|many|NA
CASSPNSRELFF
TGTGCCAGCAGTCCCAATTCCCGGGAGCTGTTTTTT
>TRBJ1-1|TRBV20-1|medium-sized|NA
CSASRTSGNTEAFF
TGCAGTGCTTCAAGGACCTCGGGAAACACTGAAGCTTTCTTT
>TRBJ1-1|TRBV28|many|TRBD1
CASSLVRGQSEAFF
TGTGCCAGCAGTTTGGTTAGGGGGCAAAGTGAAGCTTTCTTT
>TRBJ2-2|TRBV11-2|many|NA
CASSLVRGGELFF
TGTGCCAGCAGCTTGGTCCGCGGCGGGGAGCTGTTTTTT
>TRBJ2-1|TRBV10-2|NA|TRBD2
CSSRGLAGANNEQFF
TGCTCCAGCAGGGGACTAGCAGGGGCCAACAATGAGCAGTTCTTC
>TRBJ1-5|TRBV20-1|many|NA
CSARIQQNQPQHF
TGCAGTGCTAGAATTCAGCAAAATCAGCCCCAGCATTTT
>TRBJ2-1|TRBV5-1|many|TRBD1
CASSSGTDYNEQFF
TGCGCCAGCAGCTCCGGGACAGATTACAATGAGCAGTTCTTC
>TRBJ2-1|TRBV6-1|many|NA
CASSEAWNEQFF
TGTGCCAGCAGTGAAGCGTGGAATGAGCAGTTCTTC
>TRBJ1-2|TRBV20-1|NA|TRBD1
CSARSATGGSGYTF
TGCAGTGCTAGATCAGCAACAGGGGGAAGTGGCTACACCTTC
>TRBJ1-5|TRBV20-1|many|NA
CSARLGNQPQHF
TGCAGTGCTAGGTTGGGCAATCAGCCCCAGCATTTT
>TRBJ1-1|TRBV12-3/TRBV12-4|many|NA
CASTRGGYTEAFF
TGTGCCAGCACTAGAGGGGGTTACACTGAAGCTTTCTTT
>TRBJ1-5|TRBV28|many|TRBD1
CASSQDRAGNQPQHF
TGTGCCAGCAGCCAGGACAGGGCTGGGAATCAGCCCCAGCATTTT
>TRBJ1-1|TRBV11-3|medium-sized|TRBD1
CASSATGSTEAFF
TGTGCCAGCAGCGCGACAGGGAGCACTGAAGCTTTCTTT
>TRBJ2-3|TRBV5-5|many|TRBD2
CASSQTSASTDTQYF
TGTGCCAGCAGCCAAACTAGCGCAAGCACAGATACGCAGTATTTT
>TRBJ1-5|TRBV6-1|many|NA
CASSEALLDIQPQHF
TGTGCCAGCAGTGAAGCGCTTCTCGATATTCAGCCCCAGCATTTT